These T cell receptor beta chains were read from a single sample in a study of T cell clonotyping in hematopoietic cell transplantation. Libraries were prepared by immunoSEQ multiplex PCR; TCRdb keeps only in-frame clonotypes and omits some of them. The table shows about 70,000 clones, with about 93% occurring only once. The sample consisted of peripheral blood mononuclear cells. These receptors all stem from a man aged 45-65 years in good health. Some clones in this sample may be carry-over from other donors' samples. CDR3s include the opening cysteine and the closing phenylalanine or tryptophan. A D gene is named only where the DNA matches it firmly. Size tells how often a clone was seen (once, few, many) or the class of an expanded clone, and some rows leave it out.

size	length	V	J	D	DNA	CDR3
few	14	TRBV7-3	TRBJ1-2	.	TGTGCCAGCAGCTACACTCACTCGGGGTATGGCTACACCTTC	CASSYTHSGYGYTF
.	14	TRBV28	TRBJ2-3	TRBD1	TGTGCCAGCACCTGGACAGGGGGGGGGAGTACGCAGTATTTT	CASTWTGGGSTQYF
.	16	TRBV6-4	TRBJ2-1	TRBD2	TGTGCCAGCAGTGACTCGAGTAGCGGGGGGCTCGATGAGCAGTTCTTC	CASSDSSSGGLDEQFF
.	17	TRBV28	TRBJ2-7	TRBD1	TGTGCCAGCAGTCCTGGGGTTTGGGGACAGGGGGCCTACGAGCAGTACTTC	CASSPGVWGQGAYEQYF
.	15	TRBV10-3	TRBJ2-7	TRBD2	TGTGCCATCAGTCCCCCAGCAGCGGGAGGCTACGAGCAGTACTTC	CAISPPAAGGYEQYF
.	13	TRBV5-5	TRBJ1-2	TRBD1	TGTGCCAGCAGCGTTCCGGGACAGGGGGCTAAGGCCTTC	CASSVPGQGAKAF
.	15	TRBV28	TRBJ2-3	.	TGTGCCAGCACCCGGCCCGTCCTGACGACAGATACGCAGTATTTT	CASTRPVLTTDTQYF
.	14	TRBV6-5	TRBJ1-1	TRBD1	TGTGCCAGCAGTGGAGCCGGGACAGACACTGAAGCTTTCTTT	CASSGAGTDTEAFF
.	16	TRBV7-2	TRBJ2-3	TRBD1	TGTGCCAGCAGCTTATACAGGGGAGTAAGCACAGATACGCAGTATTTT	CASSLYRGVSTDTQYF
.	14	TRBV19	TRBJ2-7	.	TGTGCCAGTAGTGGGGGACGGAACTCCTACGAGCAGTACTTC	CASSGGRNSYEQYF
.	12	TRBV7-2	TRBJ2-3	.	TGTGCCAGCAGCCCGGGGTCAGATACGCAGTATTTT	CASSPGSDTQYF
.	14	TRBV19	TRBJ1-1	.	TGTGCCAGTAGATACCGGGACGGGAACACTGAAGCTTTCTTT	CASRYRDGNTEAFF
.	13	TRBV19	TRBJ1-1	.	TGTGCCAGCGTAGGTTTTTCAAACACTGAAGCTTTCTTT	CASVGFSNTEAFF
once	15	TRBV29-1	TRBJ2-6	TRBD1	TGCAGCGTTGCACAGGGGGCGACAGGGGCCAACGTCCTGACTTTC	CSVAQGATGANVLTF
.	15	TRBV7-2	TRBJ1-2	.	TGTGCCAGCAGCTTAGCGCGTGACCAGGGCGCCCTATCCACCTTC	CASSLARDQGALSTF
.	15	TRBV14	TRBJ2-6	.	TGTGCCAGCAGCCAAGGATTTTCTGGGGCCAACGTCCTGACTTTC	CASSQGFSGANVLTF
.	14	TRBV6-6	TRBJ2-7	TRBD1	TGTGCCAGCACCACCGGGGACAGAGGATACGAGCAGTACTTC	CASTTGDRGYEQYF
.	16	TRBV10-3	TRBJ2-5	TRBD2	TGTGCCATCAGTAGCGGGCCTAGCGGAAGCGGGGAGACCCAGTACTTC	CAISSGPSGSGETQYF
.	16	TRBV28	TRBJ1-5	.	TGTGCCAGCAGCTCCCCGGGTGGGGGCAGCAATCAGCCCCAGCATTTT	CASSSPGGGSNQPQHF
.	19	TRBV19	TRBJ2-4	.	TGTGCCAGAATGAGTGGGACGGCAACTTTTCGAATAGCCAAAAACATTCAGTACTTC	CARMSGTATFRIAKNIQYF
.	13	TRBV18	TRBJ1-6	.	TGTGCCAGCCAACCCCCTGGGAATTCACCCCTCCACTTT	CASQPPGNSPLHF
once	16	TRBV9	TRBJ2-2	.	TGTGCCAGCAGCGTAGACGCGGGTGCGAACACCGGGGAGCTGTTTTTT	CASSVDAGANTGELFF